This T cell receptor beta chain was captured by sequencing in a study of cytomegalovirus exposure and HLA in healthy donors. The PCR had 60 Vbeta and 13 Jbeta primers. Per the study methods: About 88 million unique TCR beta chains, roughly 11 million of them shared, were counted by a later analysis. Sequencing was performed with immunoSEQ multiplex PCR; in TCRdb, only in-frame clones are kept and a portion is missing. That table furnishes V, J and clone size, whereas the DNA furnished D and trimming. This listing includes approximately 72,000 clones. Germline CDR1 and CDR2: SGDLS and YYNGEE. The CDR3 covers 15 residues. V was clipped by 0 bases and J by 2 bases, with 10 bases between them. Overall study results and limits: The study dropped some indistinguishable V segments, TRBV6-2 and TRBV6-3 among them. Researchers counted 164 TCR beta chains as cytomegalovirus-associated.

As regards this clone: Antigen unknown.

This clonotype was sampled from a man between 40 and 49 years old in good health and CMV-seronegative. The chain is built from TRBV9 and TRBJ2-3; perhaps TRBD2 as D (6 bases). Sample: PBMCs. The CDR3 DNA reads TGTGCCAGCAGCGTAGGGCTAGCGATCACAGATACGCAGTATTTT. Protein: CASSVGLAITDTQYF.